These T cell receptor beta chains were read from a single sample in a study of blood T cell repertoires in COVID-19. Clones were read by immunoSEQ multiplex PCR, and TCRdb kept only the in-frame ones, dropping some. The sample yields under 200,000 clones, about 90% seen once. Material: peripheral blood. These receptors were collected from an older woman with acute or convalescent COVID-19. The CDR3 runs from the conserved cysteine through the conserved F or W. Fields, in order: CDR3 length, J gene, clone size, V gene, D gene, CDR3 protein, CDR3 DNA. A D gene is named only where the DNA matches it firmly. Clone size is not always given. Where it is, it says once, few, many or a class for expanded clones.

length: 14; J: TRBJ1-5; size: .; V: TRBV6-5; D: .; CDR3: CASSYSSRNQPQHF; DNA: TGTGCCAGCAGTTACTCTTCCAGGAATCAGCCCCAGCATTTT
length: 15; J: TRBJ1-1; size: .; V: TRBV11-2; D: .; CDR3: CASSPEAGENTEAFF; DNA: TGTGCCAGCAGCCCAGAGGCAGGGGAGAACACTGAAGCTTTCTTT
length: 15; J: TRBJ2-1; size: .; V: TRBV19; D: TRBD1; CDR3: CASSTGTGNGDEQFF; DNA: TGTGCCAGTAGTACCGGGACAGGGAACGGGGATGAGCAGTTCTTC
length: 16; J: TRBJ2-2; size: .; V: TRBV7-9; D: TRBD1; CDR3: CASSPGQGAIAGELFF; DNA: TGTGCCAGCAGCCCTGGACAGGGGGCGATCGCCGGGGAGCTGTTTTTT
length: 16; J: TRBJ1-6; size: .; V: TRBV7-6; D: .; CDR3: CASSLAGRLDNSPLHF; DNA: TGTGCCAGCAGCTTGGCAGGGCGTTTGGACAATTCACCCCTCCACTTT
length: 12; J: TRBJ1-1; size: .; V: TRBV5-1; D: .; CDR3: CASSDPGQGAFF; DNA: TGCGCCAGCAGCGATCCGGGACAAGGAGCTTTCTTT
length: 11; J: TRBJ2-5; size: .; V: TRBV20-1; D: .; CDR3: CSAYTPETQYF; DNA: TGCAGTGCTTACACGCCAGAGACCCAGTACTTC
length: 14; J: TRBJ1-1; size: .; V: TRBV6-1; D: TRBD1; CDR3: CASSESTGGTEAFF; DNA: TGTGCCAGCAGTGAATCCACAGGGGGAACTGAAGCTTTCTTT
length: 17; J: TRBJ2-1; size: once; V: TRBV4-1; D: .; CDR3: CASSHTLRATVDNEQFF; DNA: TGCGCCAGCAGCCACACCCTGCGGGCCACAGTGGACAATGAGCAGTTCTTC
length: 15; J: TRBJ1-4; size: once; V: TRBV18; D: .; CDR3: CASSPQTRDGEKLFF; DNA: TGTGCCAGCTCACCTCAGACCAGGGATGGCGAAAAACTGTTTTTT
length: 16; J: TRBJ2-2; size: .; V: TRBV9; D: .; CDR3: CASSVASILNTGELFF; DNA: TGTGCCAGCAGCGTAGCTTCCATACTGAACACCGGGGAGCTGTTTTTT
length: 14; J: TRBJ1-4; size: once; V: TRBV18; D: .; CDR3: CASSQSQGSGKLFF; DNA: TGTGCCAGCTCACAGTCACAGGGATCTGGAAAACTGTTTTTT
length: 14; J: TRBJ2-1; size: once; V: TRBV4-1; D: TRBD2; CDR3: CASSQESKGLKQFF; DNA: TGCGCCAGCAGCCAAGAGTCAAAGGGACTAAAGCAGTTCTTC
length: 14; J: TRBJ1-2; size: .; V: TRBV9; D: TRBD1; CDR3: CASSWGTGGDGYTF; DNA: TGTGCCAGCAGCTGGGGGACAGGGGGCGATGGCTACACCTTC
length: 15; J: TRBJ1-2; size: once; V: TRBV27; D: TRBD1; CDR3: CASRATGTGYYGYTF; DNA: TGTGCCAGCCGAGCGACCGGGACAGGGTACTATGGCTACACCTTC
length: 14; J: TRBJ1-1; size: few; V: TRBV20-1; D: .; CDR3: CSASRRLMNTEAFF; DNA: TGCAGTGCCAGTAGGCGGCTGATGAACACTGAAGCTTTCTTT
length: 14; J: TRBJ1-1; size: few; V: TRBV7-2; D: .; CDR3: CASSSLGGSTEAFF; DNA: TGTGCCAGCAGCTCCCTGGGGGGATCCACTGAAGCTTTCTTT
length: 13; J: TRBJ2-7; size: .; V: TRBV6-5; D: .; CDR3: CASTRTVSYEQYF; DNA: TGTGCCAGCACCCGGACAGTATCCTACGAGCAGTACTTC
length: 15; J: TRBJ1-6; size: once; V: TRBV7-9; D: TRBD1; CDR3: CASSLSQGVRAPLHF; DNA: TGTGCCAGCAGCTTAAGCCAGGGGGTTCGGGCACCCCTCCACTTT
length: 14; J: TRBJ1-6; size: once; V: TRBV3-1/TRBV3-2; D: .; CDR3: CASSQVQGSGPLHF; DNA: TGTGCCAGCAGCCAAGTGCAGGGGAGTGGTCCCCTCCACTTT
length: 15; J: TRBJ2-1; size: once; V: TRBV6-6; D: TRBD2; CDR3: CAATEGASGHNEQFF; DNA: TGTGCCGCTACAGAAGGAGCTAGCGGTCACAATGAGCAGTTCTTC
length: 15; J: TRBJ2-5; size: few; V: TRBV7-2; D: .; CDR3: CASSLAVGQGETQYF; DNA: TGTGCCAGCAGCTTAGCCGTGGGGCAGGGGGAGACCCAGTACTTC
length: 14; J: TRBJ2-2; size: once; V: TRBV12-5; D: .; CDR3: CASGLRQGGGELFF; DNA: TGTGCTAGTGGTTTGAGGCAGGGTGGCGGGGAGCTGTTTTTT
length: 15; J: TRBJ2-1; size: .; V: TRBV5-1; D: .; CDR3: CASSPEAGYYNEQFF; DNA: TGCGCCAGCAGCCCGGAAGCGGGCTACTACAATGAGCAGTTCTTC
length: 15; J: TRBJ1-1; size: .; V: TRBV5-1; D: .; CDR3: CASSPDPGRDTEAFF; DNA: TGCGCCAGCAGCCCGGACCCGGGGAGGGACACTGAAGCTTTCTTT
length: 18; J: TRBJ2-1; size: .; V: TRBV11-2; D: TRBD1; CDR3: CASSRGGTGISSYNEQFF; DNA: TGTGCCAGCAGCCGAGGGGGGACAGGGATAAGCTCCTACAATGAGCAGTTCTTC
length: 15; J: TRBJ2-7; size: .; V: TRBV28; D: TRBD2; CDR3: CASSLRGVLSYEQYF; DNA: TGTGCCAGCAGTTTACGGGGGGTACTCTCCTACGAGCAGTACTTC
length: 15; J: TRBJ2-7; size: .; V: TRBV18; D: TRBD2; CDR3: CASSPGGTSSYEQYF; DNA: TGTGCCAGCTCACCGGGAGGGACCAGCTCCTACGAGCAGTACTTC
length: 15; J: TRBJ1-1; size: .; V: TRBV7-6; D: .; CDR3: CASSLDEGRSTEAFF; DNA: TGTGCCAGCAGCTTAGATGAGGGTAGGAGCACTGAAGCTTTCTTT
length: 11; J: TRBJ2-7; size: .; V: TRBV12-3/TRBV12-4; D: .; CDR3: CASSSGGEQYF; DNA: TGTGCCAGCAGTTCCGGTGGCGAGCAGTACTTC
length: 14; J: TRBJ2-3; size: .; V: TRBV18; D: .; CDR3: CASSPSGSTDTQYF; DNA: TGTGCCAGCTCACCGAGCGGGAGCACAGATACGCAGTATTTT
length: 13; J: TRBJ2-7; size: .; V: TRBV14; D: .; CDR3: CASSHSFFHEQYF; DNA: TGTGCCAGCAGCCATTCGTTTTTCCACGAGCAGTACTTC
length: 13; J: TRBJ1-5; size: .; V: TRBV10-3; D: TRBD1; CDR3: CASTTGQAQPQHF; DNA: TGTGCCAGCACGACAGGGCAAGCGCAGCCCCAGCATTTT
length: 13; J: TRBJ2-7; size: .; V: TRBV29-1; D: .; CDR3: CSVGREGEGSQYF; DNA: TGCAGCGTAGGAAGAGAGGGGGAGGGCTCCCAGTACTTC
length: 17; J: TRBJ2-3; size: .; V: TRBV5-1; D: TRBD1; CDR3: CASSLIRGRGLGDTQYF; DNA: TGCGCCAGCAGCTTGATTCGAGGCAGGGGGCTTGGAGATACGCAGTATTTT
length: 13; J: TRBJ2-7; size: .; V: TRBV27; D: .; CDR3: CASSLLASYEQYF; DNA: TGTGCCAGCAGTTTACTAGCATCCTACGAGCAGTACTTC
length: 15; J: TRBJ1-2; size: .; V: TRBV5-1; D: .; CDR3: CASSYGMTLNYGYTF; DNA: TGCGCCAGCAGCTACGGCATGACACTTAACTATGGCTACACCTTC
length: 14; J: TRBJ1-4; size: .; V: TRBV19; D: TRBD1; CDR3: CASSTGTGGEKLFF; DNA: TGTGCCAGTAGCACCGGGACAGGGGGTGAAAAACTGTTTTTT
length: 15; J: TRBJ2-1; size: .; V: TRBV7-2; D: TRBD2; CDR3: CASSPEAGYYNEQFF; DNA: TGTGCCAGCAGCCCAGAAGCGGGATACTACAATGAGCAGTTCTTC
length: 14; J: TRBJ1-6; size: once; V: TRBV6-5; D: TRBD1; CDR3: CASKGQGQNSPLHF; DNA: TGTGCCAGCAAGGGACAGGGTCAAAATTCACCCCTCCACTTT
length: 14; J: TRBJ1-5; size: once; V: TRBV6-2/TRBV6-3; D: TRBD1; CDR3: CASSWGQSNQPQHF; DNA: TGTGCCAGCAGTTGGGGACAGAGCAATCAGCCCCAGCATTTT
length: 15; J: TRBJ1-4; size: .; V: TRBV5-1; D: .; CDR3: CASSLGGLQGEKLFF; DNA: TGCGCCAGCAGCTTGGGGGGCCTTCAAGGGGAAAAACTGTTTTTT
length: 15; J: TRBJ1-6; size: .; V: TRBV5-4; D: .; CDR3: CASSLEAGLNSPLHF; DNA: TGTGCCAGCAGCTTGGAGGCAGGACTTAATTCACCCCTCCACTTT
length: 16; J: TRBJ1-1; size: .; V: TRBV10-2; D: TRBD1; CDR3: CASSPGTGALRTEAFF; DNA: TGCGCCAGCAGCCCAGGTACAGGGGCCCTTAGGACTGAAGCTTTCTTT
length: 16; J: TRBJ1-5; size: few; V: TRBV28; D: TRBD1; CDR3: CASREDRGQSNQPQHF; DNA: TGTGCCAGCAGAGAAGACAGGGGGCAAAGCAATCAGCCCCAGCATTTT
length: 19; J: TRBJ2-1; size: .; V: TRBV9; D: TRBD2; CDR3: CASTIGLAGARSDYNEQFF; DNA: TGTGCCAGCACCATCGGACTAGCGGGGGCCCGATCGGACTACAATGAGCAGTTCTTC
length: 16; J: TRBJ1-2; size: .; V: TRBV5-6; D: .; CDR3: CASSLEPTTGVYGYTF; DNA: TGTGCCAGCAGCTTGGAACCCACCACCGGTGTGTATGGCTACACCTTC
length: 15; J: TRBJ1-2; size: few; V: TRBV19; D: .; CDR3: CASSIPFGGGYGYTF; DNA: TGTGCCAGTAGTATCCCCTTCGGCGGCGGGTATGGCTACACCTTC
length: 15; J: TRBJ2-3; size: .; V: TRBV5-1; D: TRBD1; CDR3: CASSLGGQGTDTQYF; DNA: TGCGCCAGCAGCTTGGGAGGACAGGGGACAGATACGCAGTATTTT
length: 17; J: TRBJ1-2; size: .; V: TRBV19; D: TRBD1; CDR3: CASSIRRGDRGPHGYTF; DNA: TGTGCCAGTAGTATAAGGAGAGGGGACAGGGGGCCGCATGGCTACACCTTC
length: 14; J: TRBJ2-3; size: few; V: TRBV5-1; D: TRBD2; CDR3: CASGAGGGSDTQYF; DNA: TGCGCCAGCGGCGCCGGCGGGGGGTCAGATACGCAGTATTTT
length: 15; J: TRBJ1-2; size: .; V: TRBV7-8; D: .; CDR3: CASSTRTGYHYGYTF; DNA: TGTGCCAGCAGCACCCGCACAGGGTACCACTATGGCTACACCTTC
length: 13; J: TRBJ1-1; size: .; V: TRBV5-1; D: .; CDR3: CASSGKGDTEAFF; DNA: TGCGCCAGCAGCGGAAAGGGGGACACTGAAGCTTTCTTT
length: 17; J: TRBJ1-6; size: .; V: TRBV7-6; D: .; CDR3: CASSLGEAVTYNSPLHF; DNA: TGTGCCAGCAGCTTAGGAGAGGCGGTAACCTATAATTCACCCCTCCACTTT
length: 13; J: TRBJ2-1; size: .; V: TRBV27; D: .; CDR3: CASRISLPNEQFF; DNA: TGTGCCAGCAGGATCTCCCTACCCAATGAGCAGTTCTTC
length: 11; J: TRBJ1-2; size: .; V: TRBV29-1; D: .; CDR3: CSVFAGNGYTF; DNA: TGCAGCGTTTTTGCCGGGAATGGCTACACCTTC
length: 14; J: TRBJ1-5; size: .; V: TRBV7-9; D: .; CDR3: CASSAHSGNQPQHF; DNA: TGTGCCAGCAGCGCCCATTCAGGGAATCAGCCCCAGCATTTT
length: 13; J: TRBJ2-7; size: few; V: TRBV5-1; D: .; CDR3: CASSRIRGYEQYF; DNA: TGCGCCAGCAGCCGGATCAGGGGCTACGAGCAGTACTTC
length: 13; J: TRBJ1-4; size: .; V: TRBV10-2; D: TRBD1; CDR3: CASRDRAYEKLFF; DNA: TGCGCCAGCAGGGACAGGGCTTATGAAAAACTGTTTTTT